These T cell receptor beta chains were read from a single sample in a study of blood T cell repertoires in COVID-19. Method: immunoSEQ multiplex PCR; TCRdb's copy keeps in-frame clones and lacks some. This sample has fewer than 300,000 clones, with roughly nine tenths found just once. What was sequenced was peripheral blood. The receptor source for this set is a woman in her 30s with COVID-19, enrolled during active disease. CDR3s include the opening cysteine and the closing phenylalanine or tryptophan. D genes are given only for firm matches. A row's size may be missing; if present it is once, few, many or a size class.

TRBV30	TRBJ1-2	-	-	CAWSFMERGASYGYTF	TGTGCCTGGAGCTTTATGGAGCGGGGGGCCAGCTATGGCTACACCTTC
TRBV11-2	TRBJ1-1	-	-	CASSFCATEDCLYTEAFF	TGTGCCAGCAGCTTTTGTGCGACAGAAGACTGTTTGTACACTGAAGCTTTCTTT
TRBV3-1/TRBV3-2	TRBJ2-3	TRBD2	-	CASRPSSGRGVDTQYF	TGTGCCAGCAGGCCCTCTAGCGGGAGGGGGGTGGATACGCAGTATTTT
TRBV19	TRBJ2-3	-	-	CASKRGSGPTQYF	TGTGCCTCGAAGCGAGGGAGCGGCCCTACGCAGTATTTT
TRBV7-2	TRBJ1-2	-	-	CASSKDNYGYGYTF	TGTGCCAGCAGCAAGGACAATTACGGGTATGGCTACACCTTC
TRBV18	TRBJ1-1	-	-	CASSPQGGGTEAFF	TGTGCCAGCTCACCACAGGGCGGGGGCACTGAAGCTTTCTTT
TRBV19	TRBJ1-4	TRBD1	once	CASSGDRGQEKLFF	TGTGCCAGTAGCGGGGACAGGGGGCAGGAAAAACTGTTTTTT
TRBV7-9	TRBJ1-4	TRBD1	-	CASEIPQGGEKLFF	TGTGCCAGCGAGATCCCTCAGGGGGGTGAAAAACTGTTTTTT
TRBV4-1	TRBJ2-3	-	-	CASSQGGQASTDTQYF	TGCGCCAGCAGCCAAGGGGGGCAGGCTAGCACAGATACGCAGTATTTT
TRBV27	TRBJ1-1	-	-	CASSFSTGWKPEDTEAFF	TGTGCCAGCAGTTTTTCGACAGGTTGGAAGCCTGAGGACACTGAAGCTTTCTTT